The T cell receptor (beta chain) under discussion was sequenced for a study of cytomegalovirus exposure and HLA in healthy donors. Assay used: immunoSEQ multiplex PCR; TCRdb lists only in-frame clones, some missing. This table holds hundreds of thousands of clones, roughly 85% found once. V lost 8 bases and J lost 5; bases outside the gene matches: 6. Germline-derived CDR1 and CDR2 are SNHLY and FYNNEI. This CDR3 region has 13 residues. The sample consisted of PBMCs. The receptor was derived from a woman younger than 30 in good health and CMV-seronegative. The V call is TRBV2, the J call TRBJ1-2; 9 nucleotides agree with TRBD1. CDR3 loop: CASPEGTGYGYTF. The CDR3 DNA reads TGTGCCAGCCCGGAGGGGACAGGGTATGGCTACACCTTC. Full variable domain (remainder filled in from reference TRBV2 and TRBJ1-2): EPEVTQTPSHQVTQMGQEVILRCVPISNHLYFYWYRQILGQKVEFLVSFYNNEISEKSEIFDDQFSVERPDGSNFTLKIRSTKLEDSAMYFCASPEGTGYGYTFGSGTRLTVV.